This is a list of T cell receptor beta chains from one sample in a study of graft-versus-host responses after intestinal transplantation. The assay was immunoSEQ multiplex PCR, and TCRdb's table has in-frame clones only and misses some. The sample lists 55,000 to 85,000 clones; roughly 90% were seen once. These receptors are not linked to any known antigen. The sequences come from unstimulated CD8+ T cells sorted from spleen or lymph node cells, collected before intestinal transplant. The receptors here all came from a human donor who received an intestinal transplant. The CDR3 runs from the conserved cysteine through the conserved F or W. Fields, in order: clone size, D gene, V gene, J gene, CDR3 protein, CDR3 DNA. The D gene is left open where the match is weak. Rows may omit the clone size; those that give it use once, few, many or a size class.

once	TRBD1	TRBV9	TRBJ1-2	CASSTPTGGGPNYGYTF	TGTGCCAGCAGCACCCCGACAGGGGGAGGACCTAACTATGGCTACACCTTC
-	-	TRBV6-6	TRBJ1-1	CASRELNAEAFF	TGTGCCAGCAGAGAACTGAACGCTGAAGCTTTCTTT
-	-	TRBV27	TRBJ1-2	CASSFGQGGGYTF	TGTGCCAGCAGTTTTGGGCAGGGAGGTGGCTACACCTTC
-	TRBD2	TRBV28	TRBJ2-1	CASRRPGLAGRRSYNEQFF	TGTGCCAGCCGCAGACCGGGACTAGCGGGAAGGAGGTCCTACAATGAGCAGTTCTTC
-	-	TRBV7-9	TRBJ2-7	CASSASSLTASYEQYF	TGTGCCAGCAGCGCCTCATCCCTGACAGCATCCTACGAGCAGTACTTC
-	-	TRBV9	TRBJ2-1	CASSVVEGNEQFF	TGTGCCAGCAGCGTAGTGGAGGGGAATGAGCAGTTCTTC
-	-	TRBV4-1	TRBJ2-2	CASSQRTPLSVGGELFF	TGCGCCAGCAGTCAGAGGACGCCGCTTAGCGTTGGCGGGGAGCTGTTTTTT
-	-	TRBV7-8	TRBJ2-1	CASSPYHWAGTYNEQFF	TGTGCCAGCAGCCCATATCATTGGGCGGGAACCTACAATGAGCAGTTCTTC
-	-	TRBV28	TRBJ2-1	CASSPPGVTPSYNEQFF	TGTGCCAGCAGTCCCCCGGGGGTAACCCCCTCCTACAATGAGCAGTTCTTC
-	-	TRBV7-9	TRBJ1-1	CASSFRQPGTEAFF	TGTGCCAGCAGCTTTCGACAGCCAGGCACTGAAGCTTTCTTT
-	-	TRBV28	TRBJ2-3	CASSLGQDPGTDTQYF	TGTGCCAGCAGTTTGGGGCAGGACCCCGGCACAGATACGCAGTATTTT
-	TRBD2	TRBV6-5	TRBJ2-1	CASSSVAGGVGDEQFF	TGTGCCAGCAGTTCTGTAGCGGGAGGGGTAGGGGATGAGCAGTTCTTC
-	TRBD2	TRBV29-1	TRBJ2-7	CSVNSGSSYEQYF	TGCAGCGTAAATAGCGGGAGCTCCTACGAGCAGTACTTC
medium-sized	-	TRBV7-8	TRBJ2-5	CASSLFDFYQETQYF	TGTGCCAGCAGCTTATTCGACTTCTACCAAGAGACCCAGTACTTC
-	-	TRBV21-1	TRBJ2-7	CASSFTRGRKYEQYF	TGTGCCAGCAGCTTTACGCGGGGCCGAAAATACGAGCAGTACTTC
-	-	TRBV29-1	TRBJ1-2	CSVVSQSEDQPYGYTF	TGCAGCGTTGTATCCCAGTCCGAAGATCAACCCTATGGCTACACCTTC
-	TRBD1	TRBV4-1	TRBJ2-2	CASSQDQGDTGELFF	TGCGCCAGCAGCCAAGATCAGGGGGACACCGGGGAGCTGTTTTTT
-	-	TRBV18	TRBJ2-7	CASSTPNSYEQYF	TGTGCCAGCTCAACACCTAACTCCTACGAGCAGTACTTC
-	-	TRBV29-1	TRBJ2-3	CSVDKGPRTDTQYF	TGCAGCGTTGACAAGGGGCCACGCACAGATACGCAGTATTTT
-	-	TRBV27	TRBJ1-4	CASSPRAGWANEKLFF	TGTGCCAGCAGTCCCCGCGCGGGGTGGGCTAATGAAAAACTGTTTTTT
-	TRBD1	TRBV28	TRBJ2-7	CASTDRHEQYF	TGTGCCAGCACGGACAGGCACGAGCAGTACTTC
once	TRBD1	TRBV28	TRBJ1-1	CASSLSGGGQGLF	TGTGCCAGCAGTTTATCGGGGGGGGGACAGGGTCTCTTT
-	TRBD2	TRBV7-6	TRBJ2-7	CASSYIAGGPRGEQYF	TGTGCCAGCAGCTATATAGCGGGAGGGCCGAGGGGAGAGCAGTACTTC
-	TRBD2	TRBV5-1	TRBJ2-3	CASSLASGGTDTQYF	TGCGCCAGCAGCTTGGCTAGCGGGGGCACAGATACGCAGTATTTT
-	-	TRBV19	TRBJ1-1	CASSIVWWDGSTEAFF	TGTGCCAGTAGTATTGTCTGGTGGGACGGGAGCACTGAAGCTTTCTTT
-	-	TRBV2	TRBJ2-3	CASRGGLPDTDTQYF	TGTGCCAGCAGGGGGGGGCTTCCTGACACAGATACGCAGTATTTT
-	TRBD2	TRBV5-6	TRBJ2-5	CASSLGSAGGVETQYF	TGTGCCAGCAGCTTGGGATCCGCGGGGGGGGTAGAGACCCAGTACTTC
-	-	TRBV19	TRBJ2-1	CASSIRNEQFF	TGTGCCAGTAGTATCCGGAATGAGCAGTTCTTC
-	-	TRBV18	TRBJ2-7	CASSPIQGTYEQYF	TGTGCCAGCTCACCAATCCAGGGGACCTACGAGCAGTACTTC